Each of the 24 T cell receptor beta chains below was sequenced from the same sample in a study of molecular identifiers for immune sequencing clone quantification. TCRdb redid the calling of the PCR reads with MiXCR, one entry per CDR3 protein. The table records about 320,000 distinct CDR3 sequences, about a fifth of them present only once. The sequenced sample was naive CD8+ T cells from blood, with Jurkat cell RNA spiked in. Regarding subset: FACS-sorted CD8+CD4-CCR7+CD45RA+ naive T cells. The receptors stem from a human donor in good health. Some libraries in this study had Jurkat cell RNA spiked in.

Note on this clonotype: Here the CDR3 omits its conserved ending phenylalanine or tryptophan, so a read error is the likely source. The chain combines TRBV4-1 with TRBJ2-3; D may be TRBD2 (5 bases). The CDR3 runs 15 residues. V was cut by 0 bases and J by 2 bases, with 9 bases left in between. Per the germline V gene, CDR1 is MGHRA and CDR2 is YSYEKL. For the CDR3, the DNA is TGCGCCAGCAGCCAAGAACCGGGGTCCACAGATACGCAGTATTCT. This codes for CASSQEPGSTDTQYS.

The rearrangement joins TRBV20-1 to TRBJ1-3; D call uncertain. Germline-derived CDR1 and CDR2 are DFQATT and SNEGSKA (reference sequence). CDR3 size: 15 residues. V dropped 5 bases and J dropped 0 bases, with 14 bases sitting between them. This CDR3 is CSADGPWDSGNTIYF. CDR3 bases: TGCAGTGCTGACGGCCCGTGGGACTCTGGAAACACCATATATTTT.

This clonotype was seen repeatedly, ten times or more. The chain uses TRBV2 and TRBJ2-7, with unresolved D. V lost 6 bases and J 2 bases, leaving 14 bases between the germline ends. CDR3 length: 14 residues. CDR1 and CDR2 (germline): SNHLY, FYNNEI. CDR3 sequence: CASRATPLAYEQYF. For the CDR3, the DNA is TGTGCCAGCAGAGCCACACCGTTGGCCTACGAGCAGTACTTC.

The chain recombines TRBV10-3 with TRBJ2-7; the D gene could be TRBD1 or TRBD2 (5 bases each). Germline values: CDR1 ENHRY, CDR2 SYGVKD. The germline V and J ends were trimmed by 4 bases and 7 bases, with 8 bases remaining between them. The CDR3 totals 11 residues. The CDR3 region has the DNA TGTGCCATCAGTGGGGGGAATGAGCAGTACTTC. It specifies CAISGGNEQYF.

In this sample, this clonotype turned up many times. This sequence joins TRBV11-2 and TRBJ2-7; D might be TRBD2 (6 bases). CDR3 length: 16 amino acids. From germline, CDR1 is SGHAT and CDR2 FQNNGV. V was clipped by 2 bases and J by 5 bases, with 19 bases between them. The CDR3 nucleotides read TGTGCCAGCAGCTTAATTCCCCTCCAGCTAGCGCACGAGCAGTACTTC. Its protein is CASSLIPLQLAHEQYF.

This clonotype was observed a handful of times. The genes are TRBV4-3 and TRBJ2-7; 10 bases map to TRBD2. The V gene's germline CDR1 is LGHNA and CDR2 YSLEER. The CDR3 length is 16 residues. J was trimmed by 7 bases and V by 0 bases; bases with no gene match: 9. CDR3 sequence (DNA): TGCGCCAGCAGCCAAGACCTAGCGGGAGCGGCGGGGGAGCAGTACTTC. This gives the protein CASSQDLAGAAGEQYF.

This clonotype occurred a few times. The CDR3 loop reads CASSSTSGGHHIDEQFF. The CDR3 nucleotides read TGTGCCAGCAGTTCTACTAGCGGGGGGCATCATATAGATGAGCAGTTCTTC. The rearrangement joins TRBV12-3 or TRBV12-4 to TRBJ2-1; the match to TRBD2 covers 12 bases. The trim removed 4 bases at V and 8 bases at J, leaving 12 bases unmatched. This CDR3 has 17 amino acids.

In its sample, this clonotype was seen many times. The chain uses TRBV28 and TRBJ2-1; 7 bases are shared with TRBD2. Looked up from germline, CDR1 is MDHEN and CDR2 is SYDVKM. Trimming at V came to 1 base and at J to 0 bases, leaving 9 bases not matched to a gene. This CDR3 region has 18 residues. CDR3 in DNA: TGTGCCAGCAGTTTATCCCCGGGACTAACCAACTCCTACAATGAGCAGTTCTTC. As protein: CASSLSPGLTNSYNEQFF. Looking up the rest from reference TRBV28 and TRBJ2-1 gives the full variable domain: DVKVTQSSRYLVKRTGEKVFLECVQDMDHENMFWYRQDPGLGLRLIYFSYDVKMKEKGDIPEGYSVSREKKERFSLILESASTNQTSMYLCASSLSPGLTNSYNEQFFGPGTRLTVL.

This clonotype was recorded at least ten times. The chain uses TRBV19 and TRBJ1-2; D unresolved. Germline-derived CDR1 and CDR2 are LNHDA and SQIVND (reference sequence). V was cut by 6 bases and J by 3 bases, with 8 bases left in between. The CDR3 loop spans 12 amino acids. CDR3 residues: CASSTFDYGYTF. In DNA, the CDR3 is TGTGCCAGTAGCACCTTTGACTATGGCTACACCTTC.

This clonotype was detected ten times or more. The rearrangement uses TRBV7-2 and TRBJ1-2; D possibly corresponds to TRBD1 (5 bases). The CDR3 has 15 amino acids. The V gene lost 5 bases and the J gene lost 3 bases, with 16 bases spanning the gap. CDR1 and CDR2 (germline): SGHTA, FQGNSA. The DNA of the CDR3 is TGTGCCAGCAGCCCACATGGGGCTCAGGACTATGGCTACACCTTC. Translated, it gives CASSPHGAQDYGYTF.

This clonotype was picked up a small number of times. This chain links TRBV6-2 or TRBV6-3 with TRBJ2-3; TRBD2 aligns across 10 bases. The CDR3 spans 15 residues. With 2 bases clipped from V and 6 bases from J, the junction kept 5 bases outside the gene matches. In germline, CDR1 is MNHEY, CDR2 SVGEGT. The CDR3 loop is CASSYPERGGDTQYF. DNA of the CDR3: TGTGCCAGCAGTTACCCCGAGCGGGGGGGGGATACGCAGTATTTT.

This clonotype was counted at least ten times. V and J are TRBV7-9 and TRBJ2-5; D is ambiguous. Per germline, CDR1 SEHNR and CDR2 FQNEAQ (reference sequence). Trimming cost V 5 bases and J 0 bases, with 10 bases left between them. The CDR3 is made up of 14 amino acids. The DNA for the CDR3 is TGTGCCAGCAGCCCAGAGATGTACCAAGAGACCCAGTACTTC. The encoded protein is CASSPEMYQETQYF. Using reference TRBV7-9 and TRBJ2-5 for the parts outside the CDR3, the full variable domain is DTGVSQNPRHKITKRGQNVTFRCDPISEHNRLYWYRQTLGQGPEFLTYFQNEAQLEKSRLLSDRFSAERPKGSFSTLEIQRTEQGDSAMYLCASSPEMYQETQYFGPGTRLLVL.

In this sample, this clonotype turned up many times. The chain has TRBV27 and TRBJ2-5; perhaps TRBD1 as D (7 bases). This CDR3 contains 13 residues. V was pared by 6 bases and J by 6 bases, with 14 bases between. Germline V gives CDR1 MNHEY, CDR2 SMNVEV (reference sequence). In DNA form, the CDR3 reads TGTGCCAGCAGAGCAGGGGGGTGGAAGACCCAGTACTTC. The encoded protein is CASRAGGWKTQYF.

This clonotype was counted many times. This chain connects TRBV30 to TRBJ1-5; unclear D gene. Trimming pared 1 base from V and 2 bases from J, leaving 6 bases between. The CDR3 loop spans 13 amino acids. The V gene's germline CDR1 is GTSNPN and CDR2 SVGIG (reference sequence). CDR3 in DNA: TGTGCCTGGAGTGACATAGGCAATCAGCCCCAGCATTTT. Its translation is CAWSDIGNQPQHF.

Concerning this clonotype: The junction departs from the called germline gene at one end, perhaps through a read error. This chain joins TRBV6-2 or TRBV6-3 and TRBJ2-2; the D gene is possibly TRBD2 (5 bases). Germline V gene sequence: CDR1 MNHEY, CDR2 SVGEGT. This CDR3 region has 19 residues. The CDR3: CASRTAVRPLAPNIGELFF. The CDR3 DNA sequence: TGTGCCAGCAGGACCGCTGTCCGCCCCCTAGCCCCGAACATCGGGGAGCTGTTTTTT.

This clonotype occurred many times. V and J are TRBV20-1 and TRBJ2-7; D may correspond to TRBD1 or TRBD2 (5 bases each). From germline, CDR1 is DFQATT and CDR2 SNEGSKA (reference sequence). Trimming pared 1 base from V and 6 bases from J, leaving 19 bases between. This CDR3 is built from 15 residues. The CDR3 loop is CSARGVNDIGGEQYF. The CDR3 coding sequence is TGCAGTGCTAGAGGCGTAAATGATATTGGGGGCGAGCAGTACTTC.

This clonotype was found a few times. This sequence joins TRBV11-3 and TRBJ2-3; the match to TRBD1 covers 10 bases. CDR1 is SGHNT, CDR2 YENEEA, per germline. After removal of 5 bases from V and 4 bases from J, the junction contained 9 bases not matched to a gene. CDR3 length: 16 amino acids. DNA of the CDR3: TGTGCCAGCAGCCCACGGACAGGGGGGGATGCAGATACGCAGTATTTT. This translates into CASSPRTGGDADTQYF.

There are many counts of this clonotype. V gene TRBV4-1 combines with J gene TRBJ2-7, with a possible D match to TRBD2 (5 bases). V shed 1 base and J shed 0 bases, with 13 bases lying between them. This CDR3 comprises 16 residues. CDR1 is MGHRA, CDR2 YSYEKL, per germline. CDR3 bases: TGCGCCAGCAGCCAAGGTCCCCGGGGAAGCTCCTACGAGCAGTACTTC. Its protein is CASSQGPRGSSYEQYF.

This clonotype was seen many times. This rearrangement joins TRBV20-1 to TRBJ2-4; D unclear. Germline V gene sequence: CDR1 DFQATT, CDR2 SNEGSKA (reference sequence). With 1 base removed from V and 0 bases from J, the gap between germline ends came to 16 bases. CDR3 size: 17 residues. CDR3 region: CSARGPNRQLAKNIQYF. DNA of the CDR3: TGCAGTGCTAGAGGCCCCAACCGGCAGCTAGCCAAAAACATTCAGTACTTC.

There are many counts of this clonotype. CDR3 DNA: TGTGCCAGCAGTCCTACAGGGCCCGCCGGAAACACCATATATTTT. Translated, it gives CASSPTGPAGNTIYF. The chain uses TRBV28 and TRBJ1-3; TRBD1 might be the D (6 bases). The CDR3 loop spans 15 amino acids. Germline V gene lookup returns CDR1 MDHEN and CDR2 SYDVKM. Between the trimmed V and J ends, which lost 5 bases and 4 bases, there was a span of 15 bases.

This clonotype appeared many times. The chain recombines TRBV7-4 with TRBJ2-7; 11 positions match TRBD2. The CDR3 runs 19 residues. V gave up 5 bases and J gave up 0 bases; unmatched junction bases: 15. Germline CDR1 and CDR2: SGHVT and SQSDAQ. CDR3 coding DNA: TGTGCCAGCAGCCGAAACACTAGCGGGAGAGTAGGACCCTCCTACGAGCAGTACTTC. This gives the protein CASSRNTSGRVGPSYEQYF.

CDR3 region: CATGQGELSTYEQYV. Here the CDR3 DNA reads TGTGCCACGGGCCAGGGGGAACTATCTACCTACGAGCAGTACGTC. The chain is built from TRBV19 and TRBJ2-7, with TRBD1 matching over 7 bases. Germline V CDR1 and CDR2: LNHDA, SQIVND (reference sequence). V dropped 10 bases and J dropped 2; count of bases not matched to a gene: 14. There are 15 residues in the CDR3.

About this clonotype: Compared with germline, one end of the junction differs, possibly owing to a read error. The rearrangement links TRBV12-3 or TRBV12-4 to TRBJ2-7; the match to TRBD1 covers 7 bases. The CDR3 is made up of 15 amino acids. The CDR3 reads CASGFAGDSSYEQYF. The CDR3 bases are TGTGCCAGCGGTTTCGCCGGGGACAGCTCCTACGAGCAGTACTTC.

A few counts support this clonotype. The rearrangement uses TRBV5-1 and TRBJ1-1; TRBD1 agrees at 10 bases. From germline, CDR1 is SGHRS and CDR2 YFSETQ. The CDR3 extends over 17 amino acids. With 4 bases clipped from V and 4 bases from J, the junction kept 13 bases outside the gene matches. CDR3 DNA sequence: TGCGCCAGCAGCGAACCGGGACAGGGGACCCAGACCACTGAAGCTTTCTTT. This gives the protein CASSEPGQGTQTTEAFF.